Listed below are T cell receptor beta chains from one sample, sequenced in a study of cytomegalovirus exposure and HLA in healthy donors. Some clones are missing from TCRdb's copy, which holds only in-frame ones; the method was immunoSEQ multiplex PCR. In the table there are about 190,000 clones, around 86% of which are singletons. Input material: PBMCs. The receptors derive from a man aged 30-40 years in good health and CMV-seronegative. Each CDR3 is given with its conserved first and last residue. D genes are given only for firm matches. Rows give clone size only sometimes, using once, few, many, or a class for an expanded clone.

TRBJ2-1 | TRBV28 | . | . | TGTGCCAGCAGTTTTTCAGGGGTCCGTAATGAGCAGTTCTTC | CASSFSGVRNEQFF
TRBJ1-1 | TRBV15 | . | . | TGTGCCACCAGCAGTCGGAGGATGAACACTGAAGCTTTCTTT | CATSSRRMNTEAFF
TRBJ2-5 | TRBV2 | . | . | TGTGCCAGCATCGGAAACGGTGACTATATTGAGGAGACCCAGTACTTC | CASIGNGDYIEETQYF
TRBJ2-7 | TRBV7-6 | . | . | TGTGCCAGCAGCTTAGGTGACAGTTACTACGAGCAGTACTTC | CASSLGDSYYEQYF
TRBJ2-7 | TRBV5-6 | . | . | TGTGCCAGCAGCCCGGAGACCTTAAGGGGCTACGAGCAGTACTTC | CASSPETLRGYEQYF
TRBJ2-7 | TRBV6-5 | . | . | TGTGCCAGCAGTTACTCTCGGGGCTCCTACGAGCAGTACTTC | CASSYSRGSYEQYF
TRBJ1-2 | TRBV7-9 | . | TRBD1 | TGTGCCAGCAGCTTAGTACTTGGACAGGGAGTTTACTATGGCTACACCTTC | CASSLVLGQGVYYGYTF
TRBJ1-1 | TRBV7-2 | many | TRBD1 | TGTGCCAGCAGCTTAGGAGGGGGCTTGGGCACTGAAGCTTTCTTT | CASSLGGGLGTEAFF
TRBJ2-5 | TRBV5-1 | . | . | TGCGCCAGCAGCTTGGGGGCAGGCCAAGAGACCCAGTACTTC | CASSLGAGQETQYF
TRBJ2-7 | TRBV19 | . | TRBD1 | TGTGCCAGTAGTGGGGACAGACCATCCTACGAGCAGTACTTC | CASSGDRPSYEQYF
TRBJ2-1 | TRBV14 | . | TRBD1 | TGTGCCAGCAGCCGATCACAGGGGCATGAGCAGTTCTTC | CASSRSQGHEQFF
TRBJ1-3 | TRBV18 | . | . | TGTGCCAGCTCAGATGGACAGAGCTCTGGAAACACCATATATTTT | CASSDGQSSGNTIYF
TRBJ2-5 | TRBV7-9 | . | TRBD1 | TGTTCCAGCAGCTCCCACGCGACAGGGGTTCAGACCCAGTACTTC | CSSSSHATGVQTQYF
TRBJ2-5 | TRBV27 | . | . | TGTGCCAGCAGATGGGGCCGGCAAGAGACCCAGTACTTC | CASRWGRQETQYF
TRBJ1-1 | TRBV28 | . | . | TGTGCCAGCAGTTTATACCCGGAGACTTTCTTT | CASSLYPETFF
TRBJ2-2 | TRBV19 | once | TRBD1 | TGTGCCAGTAGTCCGGACAGGGGGCAGTCCGGGGAGCTGTTTTTT | CASSPDRGQSGELFF
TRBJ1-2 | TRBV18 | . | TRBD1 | TGTGCCAGCTCACCAACAGGGGAGAGGAATGGCTACACCTTC | CASSPTGERNGYTF
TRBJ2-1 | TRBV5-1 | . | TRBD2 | TGCGCCAGCAGCGCTCTAGCGGGGGGCGAGAATGAGCAGTTCTTC | CASSALAGGENEQFF
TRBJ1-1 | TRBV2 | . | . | TGTGCCAGCCGGGGGGGGTACGAGGAAGCTTTCTTT | CASRGGYEEAFF
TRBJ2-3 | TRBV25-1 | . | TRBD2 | TGTGCCAGCAGGGTCGGTCGGGGGGTCAGTACAGATACGCAGTATTTT | CASRVGRGVSTDTQYF
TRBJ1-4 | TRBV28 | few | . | TGTGCCAGCAGTTCCCAGGGCATACCAACTAATGAAAAACTGTTTTTT | CASSSQGIPTNEKLFF
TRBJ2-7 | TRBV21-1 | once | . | TGTGCCAGCACCCTAGCGGGAGAGGACGAGCAGTACTTC | CASTLAGEDEQYF
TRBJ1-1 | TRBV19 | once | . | TGTGCCAGTAGTATGGGGCTGGAAGCTTTCTTT | CASSMGLEAFF
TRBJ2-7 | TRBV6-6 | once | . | TGTGCCAGCAGTTACTCGGCAGGGTTGGAAGAGCAGTACTTC | CASSYSAGLEEQYF
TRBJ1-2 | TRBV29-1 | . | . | TGCAGCGTTGAGGGGCCGGAGGGCTACACCTTC | CSVEGPEGYTF
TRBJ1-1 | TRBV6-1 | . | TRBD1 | TGTGCCAGCAGTGGACAGGGGGCTGAAGCTTTCTTT | CASSGQGAEAFF
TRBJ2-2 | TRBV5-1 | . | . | TGCGCCAGCAGCTTGGAGGGGCCCAGCACCGGGGAGCTGTTTTTT | CASSLEGPSTGELFF
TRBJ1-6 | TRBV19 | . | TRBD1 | TGTGCCAGTAGTATATTGGGACAGGGGGCTTCACCCCTCCACTTT | CASSILGQGASPLHF
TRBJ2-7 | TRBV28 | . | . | TGTGCCAGCAGTTTTAAAGCCGGGGAGCAGTACTTC | CASSFKAGEQYF
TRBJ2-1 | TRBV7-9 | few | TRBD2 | TGTGCCAGCAGCTTATCCGGGAGGGCGATCAATGAGCAGTTCTTC | CASSLSGRAINEQFF
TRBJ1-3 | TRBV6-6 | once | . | TGTGGAACGAGGGTAGGAAACACCATATATTTT | CGTRVGNTIYF
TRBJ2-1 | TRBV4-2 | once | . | TGTGCCAGCAGCGGACGAGGGCTTTACAATGAGCAGTTCTTC | CASSGRGLYNEQFF
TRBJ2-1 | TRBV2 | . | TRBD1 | TGTGCCAGCCGGACGGGACAGGACTACAATGAGCAGTTCTTC | CASRTGQDYNEQFF
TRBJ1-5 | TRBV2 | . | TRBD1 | TGTGCCAGCCAGGGACAGACTAATCAGCCCCAGCATTTT | CASQGQTNQPQHF
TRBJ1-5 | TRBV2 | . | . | TGTGCCAGCAGTGGCGCCTCGAATAGCAATCAGCCCCAGCATTTT | CASSGASNSNQPQHF
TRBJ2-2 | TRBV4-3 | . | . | TGCGCCAGCAGGCCGGGACTGAACACCGGGGAGCTGTTTTTT | CASRPGLNTGELFF
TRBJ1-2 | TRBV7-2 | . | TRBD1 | TGTGCCAGCAGCCCGACAGGGTGGATCGGCTACACCTTC | CASSPTGWIGYTF
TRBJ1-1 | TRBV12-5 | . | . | TGTGCTAGTGGTCTTGGGACAAGTGAAGCTTTCTTT | CASGLGTSEAFF
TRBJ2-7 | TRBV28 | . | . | TGTGCCAGCACTCCTGATAAAGGGACATCAACCTACGAGCAGTACTTC | CASTPDKGTSTYEQYF
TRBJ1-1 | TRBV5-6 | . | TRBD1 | TGTGCCAGCACTAAAGCGGGACAGGGCAGAAGTAACACTGAAGCTTTCTTT | CASTKAGQGRSNTEAFF
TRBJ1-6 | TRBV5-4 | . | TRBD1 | TGTGCCAGCAGTTTCGGGACAGGGGATTCACCCCTCCACTTT | CASSFGTGDSPLHF
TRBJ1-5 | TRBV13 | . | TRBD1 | TGTGCCAGCAGCTACGGGGGACAGTCCCGATGGGCCCAGCATTTT | CASSYGGQSRWAQHF
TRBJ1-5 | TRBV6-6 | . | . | TGTGCCACTTGCGCCCTCTTGAGTCAGCCCCAGCATTTT | CATCALLSQPQHF
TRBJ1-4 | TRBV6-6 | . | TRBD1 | TGTGCCAGCAGGCCCAGGGGGAGGAGCGAAAAACTGTTTTTT | CASRPRGRSEKLFF
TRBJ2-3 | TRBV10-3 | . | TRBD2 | TGTGCCATCGCTAGCGGGAGGGCCGGAGATACGCAGTATTTT | CAIASGRAGDTQYF
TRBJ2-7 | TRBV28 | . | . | TGTGCCAGCAGTTTGAGCTCCTACGAGCAGTACTTC | CASSLSSYEQYF
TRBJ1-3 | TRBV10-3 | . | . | TGTGCCATCAGTGGCCGACAGGCCGGAAACACCATATATTTT | CAISGRQAGNTIYF
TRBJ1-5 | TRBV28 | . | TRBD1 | TGTGCCAGCAGTTTTCACAGGGGGGGCAATCAGCCCCAGCATTTT | CASSFHRGGNQPQHF
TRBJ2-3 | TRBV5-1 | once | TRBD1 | TGCGCCAGCAGCCCCCAGGGGGGCACAGATACGCAGTATTTT | CASSPQGGTDTQYF
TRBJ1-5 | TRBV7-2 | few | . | TGTGCCAGCAGCCCCACCTTCTCAGGGAGGAGCAATCAGCCCCAGCATTTT | CASSPTFSGRSNQPQHF
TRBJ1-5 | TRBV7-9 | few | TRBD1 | TGTGCCAGCAGCTTAAGCCGGGACAGGGGGCGAGGAGACGGTCAGCCCCAGCATTTT | CASSLSRDRGRGDGQPQHF
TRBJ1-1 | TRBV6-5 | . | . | TGTGCCAGCAGCCGAGGACAGAAGAACTCTGAAGCTTTCTTT | CASSRGQKNSEAFF
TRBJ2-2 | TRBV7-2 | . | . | TGTGCCAGCAGAGATCCTCGGACAGACACCGGGGAGCTGTTTTTT | CASRDPRTDTGELFF
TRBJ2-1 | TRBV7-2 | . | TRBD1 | TGTGCCAGCAGCTCACCGACAGGGAGCTCCTACAATGAGCAGTTCTTC | CASSSPTGSSYNEQFF
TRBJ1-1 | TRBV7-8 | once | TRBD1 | TGTGCCAGCAGACGGACAGGGGTTGACACTGAAGCTTTCTTT | CASRRTGVDTEAFF
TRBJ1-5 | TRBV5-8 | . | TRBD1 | TGTGCCAGCAGCCGGGGACAGAGAAAAGGTCAGCCCCAGCATTTT | CASSRGQRKGQPQHF
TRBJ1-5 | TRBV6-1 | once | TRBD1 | TGTGCCAGCAGAGAAACAGGGGGCAGTCAGCCCCAGCATTTT | CASRETGGSQPQHF